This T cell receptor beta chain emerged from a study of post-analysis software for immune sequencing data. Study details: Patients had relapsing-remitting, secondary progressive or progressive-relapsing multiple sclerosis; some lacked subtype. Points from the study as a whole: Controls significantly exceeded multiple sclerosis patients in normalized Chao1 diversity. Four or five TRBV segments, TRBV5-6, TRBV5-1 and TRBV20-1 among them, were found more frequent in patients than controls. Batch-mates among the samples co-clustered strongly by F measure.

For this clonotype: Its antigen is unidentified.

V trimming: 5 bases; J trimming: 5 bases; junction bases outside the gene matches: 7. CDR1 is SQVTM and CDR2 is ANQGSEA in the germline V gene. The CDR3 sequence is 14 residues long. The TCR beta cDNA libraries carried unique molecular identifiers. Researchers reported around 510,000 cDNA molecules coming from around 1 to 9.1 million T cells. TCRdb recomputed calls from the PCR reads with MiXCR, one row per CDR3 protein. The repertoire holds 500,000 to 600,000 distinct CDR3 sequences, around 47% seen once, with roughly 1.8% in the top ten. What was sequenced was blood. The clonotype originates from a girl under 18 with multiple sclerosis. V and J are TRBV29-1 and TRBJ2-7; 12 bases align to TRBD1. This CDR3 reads CSVRGQGARNEQYF. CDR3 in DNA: TGCAGCGTTAGGGGACAGGGGGCGCGCAACGAGCAGTACTTC.